These T cell receptor beta chains were read from a single sample in a study of T cells after yellow fever vaccination. TCRdb analysed the 5' RACE reads with MiXCR anew, one entry per CDR3 protein. The table includes 500,000 to 700,000 distinct CDR3 sequences, roughly 21% detected once. The material was PBMCs, obtained 15 days after the yellow fever booster vaccination. The origin of the receptors is a man aged 25-40 years who received the YFV17D yellow fever vaccine. CDR3s include the opening cysteine and the closing phenylalanine or tryptophan. The D gene is left open where the match is weak. Clone sizes are given selectively: once, few, many, or a class where the clone is expanded.

clone size	V gene	J gene	D gene	CDR3 DNA	CDR3 protein
few	TRBV5-1	TRBJ2-5	TRBD2	TGCGCCAGCAGCAGAGCCGGGACTAGCCAAGAGACCCAGTACTTC	CASSRAGTSQETQYF
few	TRBV4-3	TRBJ2-7	NA	TGCGCCAGCAGCGACTCGGGGCGCTCCTACGAGCAGTACTTC	CASSDSGRSYEQYF
few	TRBV5-1	TRBJ1-2	TRBD1	TGCGCCAGCAGCTCGACAGGGCGCAACTATGGCTACACCTTC	CASSSTGRNYGYTF
few	TRBV19	TRBJ1-1	NA	TGTGCCAGTAGTATCGAGATCCGCACTGAAGCTTTCTTT	CASSIEIRTEAFF
NA	TRBV7-2	TRBJ1-6	NA	TGTGCCAGCAGCTTAAAAGGGGACTCACCCCTCCACTTT	CASSLKGDSPLHF
few	TRBV20-1	TRBJ2-4	NA	TGCAGTGCAACGATTAGCGGAACCTTTTTTCAAAACATTCAGTACTTC	CSATISGTFFQNIQYF
once	TRBV6-2/TRBV6-3	TRBJ2-3	NA	TGTGCCAGCAGTTGGGCGGGACTCTACACAGATACGCAGTATTTT	CASSWAGLYTDTQYF
NA	TRBV6-1	TRBJ1-1	NA	TGTGCCAGCATCCCCCGAGGTAAATCGAACACTGAAGCTTTCTTT	CASIPRGKSNTEAFF
few	TRBV4-1	TRBJ2-5	TRBD1	TGCGCCAGCAGCCATGCTGGACAGGAAGAGACCCAGTACTTC	CASSHAGQEETQYF
many	TRBV27	TRBJ2-5	TRBD1	TGTGCCAGCAGATCCCCTGGACAGGGGATTGAGACCCAGTACTTC	CASRSPGQGIETQYF
NA	TRBV6-5	TRBJ2-1	NA	TGTGCCAGCAGTTACTCAGGGAGCACTTACAATGAGCAGTTCTTC	CASSYSGSTYNEQFF
few	TRBV7-2	TRBJ2-5	NA	TGTGCCAGCAGCTTCCAGACCAACCCCCAAGGAAACCAGTACTTC	CASSFQTNPQGNQYF
NA	TRBV12-3/TRBV12-4	TRBJ1-5	NA	TGTGCCAGCAGTCAAAGAGGCGGGAGACAGCCCCAGCATTTT	CASSQRGGRQPQHF
few	TRBV5-5	TRBJ2-5	NA	TGTGCCAGCGGCGCGGAGACCCAGTACTTC	CASGAETQYF
few	TRBV20-1	TRBJ1-2	NA	TGCAGTGCTAGGCAGTTCCTCTATGGCTACACCTTC	CSARQFLYGYTF
few	TRBV6-5	TRBJ2-1	NA	TGTGCCAGCAGTTCCTGGGGAGAAGACAATGAGCAGTTCTTC	CASSSWGEDNEQFF
NA	TRBV5-1	TRBJ2-3	TRBD2	TGCGCCAGCAGCTTGCCGGGGGGAGGCACAGATACGCAGTATTTT	CASSLPGGGTDTQYF
NA	TRBV5-8	TRBJ2-5	NA	TGTGCCAGCAGCTTCCAGGAGATGGAGACCCAGTACTTC	CASSFQEMETQYF
NA	TRBV28	TRBJ2-4	TRBD2	TGTGCCAGCAGCCGCGGGAGCTTGGCCATTCAGTACTTC	CASSRGSLAIQYF
NA	TRBV11-2	TRBJ2-3	NA	TGTGCCAGCAGCCAGAGCACTAGCACAGATACGCAGTATTTT	CASSQSTSTDTQYF
NA	TRBV6-5	TRBJ2-3	NA	TGTGCCAGCAGTTACCGCCAGTACACAGATACGCAGTATTTT	CASSYRQYTDTQYF
NA	TRBV11-2	TRBJ2-2	TRBD2	TGTGCCAGCAGCATCCAACCGGGACTAGCGGTGAACACCGGGGAGCTGTTTTTT	CASSIQPGLAVNTGELFF
NA	TRBV7-2	TRBJ2-1	TRBD2	TGTGCCAGCAGTCCCCCATCGCTAGCGGGAGGGAATGAGCAGTTCTTC	CASSPPSLAGGNEQFF
few	TRBV4-3	TRBJ2-7	TRBD2	TGCGCCAGCAGCCAAGATCGAGGACTAGCTACCTACGAGCAGTACTTC	CASSQDRGLATYEQYF
NA	TRBV20-1	TRBJ1-2	NA	TGCAGTGCTCCCGTAACTAACTATGGCTACACCTTC	CSAPVTNYGYTF